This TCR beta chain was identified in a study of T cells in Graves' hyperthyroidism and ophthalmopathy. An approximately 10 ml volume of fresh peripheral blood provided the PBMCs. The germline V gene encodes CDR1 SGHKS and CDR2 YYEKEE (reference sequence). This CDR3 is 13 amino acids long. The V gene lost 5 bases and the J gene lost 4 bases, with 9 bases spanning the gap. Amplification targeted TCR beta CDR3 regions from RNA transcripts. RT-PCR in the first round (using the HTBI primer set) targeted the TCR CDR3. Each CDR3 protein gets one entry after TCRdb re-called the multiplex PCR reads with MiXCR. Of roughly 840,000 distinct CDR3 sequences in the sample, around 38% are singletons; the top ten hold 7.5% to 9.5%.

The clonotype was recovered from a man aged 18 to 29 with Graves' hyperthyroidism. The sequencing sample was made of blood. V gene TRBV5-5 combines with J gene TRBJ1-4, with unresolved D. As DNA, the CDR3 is TGTGCCAGCAGGGAGGCCGGTAATGAAAAACTGTTTTTT. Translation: CASREAGNEKLFF.